The rows below give T cell receptor beta chains drawn from one sample of a study of T-cell memory formation after mild COVID-19. TCRdb called the 5' RACE reads again in MiXCR, with one record for every CDR3 protein. The sample lists 350,000 to 500,000 distinct CDR3 sequences, 23% occurring once. The sequenced sample consisted of PBMCs or a T cell subset sorted from them (not recorded which). All receptors come from an adult woman who had mild COVID-19 (a few samples of this study predate the infection). Cell type and time point are not known. The CDR3 runs from the conserved cysteine through the conserved F or W. A D gene is named only where the DNA matches it firmly. Where a row states a size, it is once, few, many or the class of an expanded clone; other rows omit it.

clone_size: .
v_call: TRBV7-2
j_call: TRBJ1-5
d_call: .
cdr3_aa: CASSPVGAGSSQPQHF
cdr3_nt: TGTGCCAGCAGCCCCGTTGGGGCGGGGTCCAGTCAGCCCCAGCATTTT

clone_size: many
v_call: TRBV2
j_call: TRBJ2-7
d_call: .
cdr3_aa: CASSAGYYEQYF
cdr3_nt: TGTGCCAGCAGTGCTGGGTACTACGAGCAGTACTTC

clone_size: many
v_call: TRBV15
j_call: TRBJ2-3
d_call: .
cdr3_aa: CATSSGERAQYF
cdr3_nt: TGTGCCACCAGCAGTGGGGAGCGGGCGCAGTATTTT

clone_size: few
v_call: TRBV7-3
j_call: TRBJ2-3
d_call: .
cdr3_aa: CASAGGSTDTQYF
cdr3_nt: TGTGCCAGCGCTGGGGGAAGCACAGATACGCAGTATTTT

clone_size: .
v_call: TRBV5-8
j_call: TRBJ2-7
d_call: TRBD1
cdr3_aa: CASSRQGAVYEQYF
cdr3_nt: TGTGCCAGCAGCCGACAGGGGGCCGTGTACGAGCAGTACTTC

clone_size: .
v_call: TRBV5-1
j_call: TRBJ1-3
d_call: .
cdr3_aa: CASSLSGLPGNTIYF
cdr3_nt: TGCGCCAGCAGCTTGTCCGGGCTGCCTGGAAACACCATATATTTT

clone_size: few
v_call: TRBV20-1
j_call: TRBJ2-2
d_call: TRBD2
cdr3_aa: CSARKHKLAGGNTGELFF
cdr3_nt: TGCAGTGCTAGAAAACATAAACTAGCGGGGGGGAACACCGGGGAGCTGTTTTTT

clone_size: once
v_call: TRBV19
j_call: TRBJ2-3
d_call: TRBD1
cdr3_aa: CASSSDRGRVDTQYF
cdr3_nt: TGTGCCAGTAGTAGCGACAGGGGGCGGGTAGATACGCAGTATTTT

clone_size: .
v_call: TRBV7-2
j_call: TRBJ2-1
d_call: .
cdr3_aa: CASSSTEYNEQFF
cdr3_nt: TGTGCCAGCAGCTCGACTGAATACAATGAGCAGTTCTTC

clone_size: .
v_call: TRBV9
j_call: TRBJ2-7
d_call: .
cdr3_aa: CASSAGLTVYEQYF
cdr3_nt: TGTGCCAGCAGCGCCGGTTTGACGGTTTACGAGCAGTACTTC

clone_size: .
v_call: TRBV12-3/TRBV12-4
j_call: TRBJ2-1
d_call: TRBD1
cdr3_aa: CASSLGTANEQFF
cdr3_nt: TGTGCCAGCAGTTTGGGGACAGCCAATGAGCAGTTCTTC

clone_size: .
v_call: TRBV7-3
j_call: TRBJ1-1
d_call: .
cdr3_aa: CASSQDPSTEAFF
cdr3_nt: TGTGCCAGCAGCCAGGATCCTTCTACTGAAGCTTTCTTT

clone_size: .
v_call: TRBV12-3/TRBV12-4
j_call: TRBJ2-7
d_call: .
cdr3_aa: CASSFGLRIYEQYF
cdr3_nt: TGTGCCAGCAGTTTCGGCCTTCGGATCTACGAGCAGTACTTC

clone_size: .
v_call: TRBV11-2
j_call: TRBJ2-5
d_call: TRBD2
cdr3_aa: CASSFGAGGRQETQYF
cdr3_nt: TGTGCCAGCAGCTTTGGCGCGGGAGGGCGGCAAGAGACCCAGTACTTC

clone_size: .
v_call: TRBV9
j_call: TRBJ2-1
d_call: .
cdr3_aa: CASSVVAWDEQFF
cdr3_nt: TGTGCCAGCAGCGTTGTCGCTTGGGATGAGCAGTTCTTC

clone_size: .
v_call: TRBV5-1
j_call: TRBJ2-5
d_call: .
cdr3_aa: CASSLASEETQYF
cdr3_nt: TGCGCCAGCAGCTTGGCTAGCGAAGAGACCCAGTACTTC

clone_size: .
v_call: TRBV3-1
j_call: TRBJ2-2
d_call: TRBD1
cdr3_aa: CASSQQGASGELFF
cdr3_nt: TGTGCCAGCAGCCAACAGGGGGCCTCCGGGGAGCTGTTTTTT

clone_size: .
v_call: TRBV3-1
j_call: TRBJ2-1
d_call: TRBD2
cdr3_aa: CASSGRTSLFF
cdr3_nt: TGTGCCAGCAGCGGGAGGACTAGTCTGTTCTTC

clone_size: few
v_call: TRBV6-5
j_call: TRBJ1-2
d_call: .
cdr3_aa: CASSYSVARRGDGYTF
cdr3_nt: TGTGCCAGCAGTTACTCGGTCGCTCGCAGGGGAGATGGCTACACCTTC

clone_size: few
v_call: TRBV25-1
j_call: TRBJ1-3
d_call: .
cdr3_aa: CASSEAGGISGNTIYF
cdr3_nt: TGTGCCAGCAGTGAAGCGGGGGGTATCTCTGGAAACACCATATATTTT

clone_size: .
v_call: TRBV20-1
j_call: TRBJ2-3
d_call: TRBD2
cdr3_aa: CSASVSGRTTDTQYF
cdr3_nt: TGCAGTGCGAGCGTGAGCGGGAGAACTACAGATACGCAGTATTTT

clone_size: few
v_call: TRBV7-2
j_call: TRBJ2-3
d_call: .
cdr3_aa: CASSLAPIGADTQYF
cdr3_nt: TGTGCCAGCAGCTTAGCGCCCATCGGGGCAGATACGCAGTATTTT

clone_size: few
v_call: TRBV4-2
j_call: TRBJ1-2
d_call: .
cdr3_aa: CASSQDQQGHYGYTF
cdr3_nt: TGTGCCAGCAGCCAAGATCAACAGGGCCACTATGGCTACACCTTC

clone_size: .
v_call: TRBV12-3/TRBV12-4
j_call: TRBJ1-2
d_call: TRBD1
cdr3_aa: CASSTDRGWGYGYTF
cdr3_nt: TGTGCCAGCAGTACGGACAGGGGCTGGGGCTATGGCTACACCTTC

clone_size: .
v_call: TRBV3-1
j_call: TRBJ2-7
d_call: TRBD1
cdr3_aa: CASSPGTGGLGLEQYF
cdr3_nt: TGTGCCAGCAGCCCTGGGACAGGGGGATTGGGACTCGAGCAGTACTTC

clone_size: few
v_call: TRBV11-2
j_call: TRBJ2-5
d_call: TRBD1
cdr3_aa: CASSPDRGETQYF
cdr3_nt: TGTGCCAGCAGCCCCGACAGGGGGGAGACCCAGTACTTC

clone_size: .
v_call: TRBV3-1
j_call: TRBJ1-1
d_call: TRBD1
cdr3_aa: CASSHEDRGEAFF
cdr3_nt: TGTGCCAGCAGCCATGAGGACAGGGGTGAAGCTTTCTTT

clone_size: few
v_call: TRBV5-1
j_call: TRBJ2-7
d_call: .
cdr3_aa: CASSIPGPRAEQYF
cdr3_nt: TGCGCCAGCAGCATACCGGGCCCGAGGGCTGAGCAGTACTTC

clone_size: .
v_call: TRBV18
j_call: TRBJ2-3
d_call: .
cdr3_aa: CASSPPGRNTQYF
cdr3_nt: TGTGCCAGCTCACCACCTGGACGGAATACGCAGTATTTT

clone_size: once
v_call: TRBV6-2/TRBV6-3
j_call: TRBJ2-7
d_call: .
cdr3_aa: CASTPGTYEQYF
cdr3_nt: TGTGCCAGCACCCCGGGCACCTACGAGCAGTACTTC

clone_size: few
v_call: TRBV4-2
j_call: TRBJ2-5
d_call: TRBD2
cdr3_aa: CASRRTSGNQETQYF
cdr3_nt: TGTGCCAGCAGGCGGACTAGCGGGAACCAAGAGACCCAGTACTTC

clone_size: .
v_call: TRBV13
j_call: TRBJ1-2
d_call: .
cdr3_aa: CASSPASPGPTIYGYTF
cdr3_nt: TGTGCCAGCAGCCCCGCATCGCCAGGCCCCACCATCTATGGCTACACCTTC

clone_size: many
v_call: TRBV5-5
j_call: TRBJ2-7
d_call: TRBD1
cdr3_aa: CASSLGTGGIYEQYF
cdr3_nt: TGTGCCAGCAGCCTCGGGACAGGGGGGATCTACGAGCAGTACTTC

clone_size: .
v_call: TRBV5-1
j_call: TRBJ2-3
d_call: .
cdr3_aa: CASSLGDGSGTDTQYF
cdr3_nt: TGCGCCAGCAGCTTGGGAGACGGGTCCGGCACAGATACGCAGTATTTT

clone_size: few
v_call: TRBV5-1
j_call: TRBJ2-4
d_call: TRBD2
cdr3_aa: CASSLDGGTKNIQYF
cdr3_nt: TGCGCCAGCAGCTTGGACGGGGGGACCAAAAACATTCAGTACTTC

clone_size: few
v_call: TRBV2
j_call: TRBJ2-5
d_call: .
cdr3_aa: CASSVVGQETQYF
cdr3_nt: TGTGCCAGCAGTGTAGTGGGGCAAGAGACCCAGTACTTC

clone_size: many
v_call: TRBV19
j_call: TRBJ2-2
d_call: .
cdr3_aa: CASSLVGQRTGELFF
cdr3_nt: TGTGCCAGTAGTTTGGTCGGGCAGCGCACCGGGGAGCTGTTTTTT

clone_size: .
v_call: TRBV2
j_call: TRBJ1-1
d_call: .
cdr3_aa: CASSERDAGIRLAFF
cdr3_nt: TGTGCCAGCAGTGAAAGGGACGCCGGTATAAGGTTAGCTTTCTTT

clone_size: .
v_call: TRBV6-5
j_call: TRBJ2-7
d_call: TRBD1
cdr3_aa: CASSSSTGSWNEQYF
cdr3_nt: TGTGCCAGCAGTTCCTCGACAGGGTCCTGGAACGAGCAGTACTTC

clone_size: .
v_call: TRBV20-1
j_call: TRBJ2-1
d_call: .
cdr3_aa: CSARRTVSSYNEQFF
cdr3_nt: TGCAGTGCTAGGAGGACAGTCTCCTCCTACAATGAGCAGTTCTTC

clone_size: .
v_call: TRBV11-2
j_call: TRBJ2-1
d_call: .
cdr3_aa: CASRGMGSGHYNEQFF
cdr3_nt: TGTGCCAGCCGAGGTATGGGGTCGGGGCACTACAATGAGCAGTTCTTC

clone_size: .
v_call: TRBV18
j_call: TRBJ2-7
d_call: TRBD2
cdr3_aa: CASSPPSGGSYEQYF
cdr3_nt: TGTGCCAGCTCACCACCTAGCGGGGGTTCCTACGAGCAGTACTTC

clone_size: .
v_call: TRBV18
j_call: TRBJ2-1
d_call: TRBD2
cdr3_aa: CASSPPSGGVNEQFF
cdr3_nt: TGTGCCAGCTCACCACCTAGCGGGGGTGTAAATGAGCAGTTCTTC

clone_size: few
v_call: TRBV12-3/TRBV12-4
j_call: TRBJ1-5
d_call: .
cdr3_aa: CASSFGGNGQPQHF
cdr3_nt: TGTGCCAGCAGTTTCGGGGGGAATGGTCAGCCCCAGCATTTT

clone_size: few
v_call: TRBV9
j_call: TRBJ2-1
d_call: .
cdr3_aa: CASGPGQGYSYNEQFF
cdr3_nt: TGTGCCAGCGGCCCCGGGCAGGGATACTCCTACAATGAGCAGTTCTTC

clone_size: .
v_call: TRBV7-9
j_call: TRBJ2-1
d_call: .
cdr3_aa: CASSSLLEKNEQFF
cdr3_nt: TGTGCCAGCAGCTCGTTATTGGAGAAAAATGAGCAGTTCTTC

clone_size: .
v_call: TRBV9
j_call: TRBJ2-7
d_call: TRBD2
cdr3_aa: CASSSWDYSYEQYF
cdr3_nt: TGTGCCAGCAGCAGCTGGGACTACTCCTACGAGCAGTACTTC

clone_size: .
v_call: TRBV19
j_call: TRBJ1-1
d_call: .
cdr3_aa: CASSPHSGTEAFF
cdr3_nt: TGTGCCAGTAGTCCGCATAGCGGCACTGAAGCTTTCTTT

clone_size: .
v_call: TRBV12-3/TRBV12-4
j_call: TRBJ2-1
d_call: TRBD2
cdr3_aa: CASTATSGEVNEQFF
cdr3_nt: TGTGCCAGCACCGCGACTAGCGGGGAGGTCAATGAGCAGTTCTTC

clone_size: .
v_call: TRBV6-1
j_call: TRBJ2-7
d_call: TRBD1
cdr3_aa: CASSTGQGMYEQYF
cdr3_nt: TGTGCCAGCAGTACGGGACAGGGGATGTACGAGCAGTACTTC